Each of the 20 T cell receptor beta chains below was sequenced from the same sample in a study of cytomegalovirus exposure and HLA in healthy donors. The PCR contained 60 Vbeta and 13 Jbeta primers. Generated by immunoSEQ multiplex PCR, the TCRdb table keeps only in-frame clones and is missing some. The sample lists about 120,000 clones, around four fifths occurring once. The sequencing sample was made of PBMCs. The origin of the receptors is a man aged 55 to 70 in good health and CMV-seropositive.

The CDR3 DNA reads TGCGCCAGCAGCATCCCCTTAGCGGGGGCGAACACCGGGGAGCTGTTTTTT. Its protein is CASSIPLAGANTGELFF. The chain recombines TRBV5-1 with TRBJ2-2, with 9 bases identical to TRBD2. The junction had 7 bases not matched to a gene; V was cut back by 4 bases and J by 0 bases. The CDR3 totals 17 residues. Germline lookup yields CDR1 SGHRS and CDR2 YFSETQ.

By its share, this clone is large. Here the CDR3 reads CASSLLGGDLYEQYF. Here the CDR3 DNA reads TGTGCCAGCAGCCTATTAGGCGGGGACTTATACGAGCAGTACTTC. J is TRBJ2-7 and V is TRBV28; perhaps TRBD2 as D (6 bases). This CDR3 contains 15 residues. Trimming took off 6 bases at V and 4 bases at J, with 19 bases between the two ends. Germline CDR1 reads MDHEN; CDR2 reads SYDVKM.

This chain links TRBV5-5 with TRBJ2-7; D possibly corresponds to TRBD2 (6 bases). In germline, CDR1 is SGHKS, CDR2 YYEKEE (reference sequence). The V end was cut by 1 base, the J end by 6 bases, with 17 bases between. The CDR3 has 15 amino acids. The CDR3, as DNA: TGTGCCAGCAGCTTGTCCCTAGCGAGTCTTCGCGAGCAGTACTTC. This encodes CASSLSLASLREQYF.

The rearrangement uses TRBV30 and TRBJ2-1, with D possibly TRBD2 on 5 matching bases. CDR3 length: 14 amino acids. The V gene's germline CDR1 is GTSNPN and CDR2 SVGIG (reference sequence). Between the trimmed V and J ends, which lost 2 bases and 1 base, there was a span of 9 bases. CDR3 region: CAWSSGASYNEQFF. The CDR3 DNA sequence: TGTGCCTGGAGTAGCGGTGCTTCCTACAATGAGCAGTTCTTC.

J is TRBJ2-1 and V is TRBV2; 11 bases are shared with TRBD2. CDR3 size: 15 residues. Trimming took 6 bases from V and 10 from J; bases not matched to a gene: 11. The germline gives CDR1 SNHLY, CDR2 FYNNEI. This chain's CDR3 is CASSLLAGGPGEQFF. The CDR3 nucleotides read TGTGCCAGCAGCTTATTAGCGGGAGGGCCCGGGGAGCAGTTCTTC.

J is TRBJ2-7 and V is TRBV7-9; 7 positions match TRBD2. There are 14 residues in the CDR3. The V and J ends lost 5 bases and 3 bases, in that order; junction bases with no gene match: 7. Germline CDR1 SEHNR, CDR2 FQNEAQ (reference sequence). The CDR3 coding sequence is TGTGCCAGCAGCGCGGGACGGGGGGACTACGAGCAGTACTTC. This translates into CASSAGRGDYEQYF. Supplemented by reference TRBV7-9 and TRBJ2-7, the full variable domain reads DTGVSQNPRHKITKRGQNVTFRCDPISEHNRLYWYRQTLGQGPEFLTYFQNEAQLEKSRLLSDRFSAERPKGSFSTLEIQRTEQGDSAMYLCASSAGRGDYEQYFGPGTRLTVT.

This clone occurred a few times. The chain recombines TRBV4-2 with TRBJ2-2; 14 bases are shared with TRBD2. The CDR3 loop spans 18 amino acids. J gave up 7 bases and V 5 bases, and 12 bases lay outside the gene matches. The germline V gene encodes CDR1 LGHNA and CDR2 YNFKEQ. The CDR3 sequence is CASSYQPGLAGAGGELFF. In nucleotides, the CDR3 is TGTGCCAGCAGCTACCAGCCGGGACTAGCGGGAGCCGGCGGGGAGCTGTTTTTT.

The chain carries TRBV5-6 and TRBJ1-2; D is perhaps TRBD1 (5 bases). CDR1 is SGHDT and CDR2 is YYEEEE in the germline V gene. This CDR3 spans 15 amino acids. V lost 2 bases to trimming and J lost 4 bases, with 15 bases between them. The CDR3 protein is CASSLPRGGAYGYTF. CDR3 coding DNA: TGTGCCAGCAGCTTACCCCGGGGAGGGGCCTATGGCTACACCTTC. Full variable domain (rest looked up from reference TRBV5-6 and TRBJ1-2): DAGVTQSPTHLIKTRGQQVTLRCSPKSGHDTVSWYQQALGQGPQFIFQYYEEEERQRGNFPDRFSGHQFPNYSSELNVNALLLGDSALYLCASSLPRGGAYGYTFGSGTRLTVV.

This clone was recorded only once. This rearrangement joins TRBV28 to TRBJ2-1; D uncertain. CDR1 and CDR2 from the germline V gene are MDHEN and SYDVKM. The CDR3 spans 13 residues. V lost 2 bases and J lost 7, with 9 bases in between. CDR3 region: CASSLGGLNEQFF. CDR3 bases: TGTGCCAGCAGTTTAGGTGGCTTGAATGAGCAGTTCTTC.

This clone occurred once. V and J are TRBV29-1 and TRBJ2-5, with TRBD1 matching over 7 bases. Germline assignment: CDR1 SQVTM and CDR2 ANQGSEA. V was clipped by 7 bases and J by 3 bases; unmatched bases: 8. The CDR3 covers 13 residues. CDR3 DNA: TGCAGCGCTCGGACAGGCACAAAAGAGACCCAGTACTTC. Translating it yields CSARTGTKETQYF. The complete variable domain, with remaining parts taken from reference TRBV29-1 and TRBJ2-5, reads SAVISQKPSRDICQRGTSLTIQCQVDSQVTMMFWYRQQPGQSLTLIATANQGSEATYESGFVIDKFPISRPNLTFSTLTVSNMSPEDSSIYLCSARTGTKETQYFGPGTRLLVL.

This chain joins TRBV28 and TRBJ2-5; TRBD2 is a possible D gene (6 bases). Trimming removed 5 bases from V and 5 bases from J, with 12 bases in between. CDR3 length: 13 residues. Looked up from germline, CDR1 is MDHEN and CDR2 is SYDVKM. The CDR3 loop is CASSRGGMETQYF. In DNA form, the CDR3 reads TGTGCCAGCAGTCGTGGGGGGATGGAGACCCAGTACTTC.

The chain couples TRBV2 to TRBJ2-1, with TRBD2 identical over 8 bases. Germline trimming cut 3 bases from V and 3 bases from J; bases unmatched to any gene: 7. Germline lookup yields CDR1 SNHLY and CDR2 FYNNEI. The CDR3 is 16 amino acids. The CDR3 DNA sequence: TGTGCCAGCAGTGAGGGTAGGGGACTAGGCTACAATGAGCAGTTCTTC. This sequence encodes CASSEGRGLGYNEQFF.

V gene TRBV11-2 combines with J gene TRBJ2-1; TRBD2 matches at 11 bases. This CDR3 has 19 amino acids. The J segment lost 7 bases and the V segment lost 4 bases, leaving 18 bases of the junction unmatched. CDR1 is SGHAT and CDR2 is FQNNGV in the germline V gene. The CDR3, as DNA: TGTGCCAGCAGCTCAAGACTGGGAGGGACTAGCGGACTTAGGAATGAGCAGTTCTTC. This encodes CASSSRLGGTSGLRNEQFF.

The chain combines TRBV7-2 with TRBJ2-1, with a weak D call TRBD1 (6 bases). There are 16 residues in the CDR3. Trimming left V 1 base short and J 0 bases short, with 10 bases between. Germline-derived CDR1 and CDR2 are SGHTA and FQGNSA. Here the CDR3 DNA reads TGTGCCAGCAGCTTAGGGGGACACAGCTCCTACAATGAGCAGTTCTTC. Its translation: CASSLGGHSSYNEQFF.

V is TRBV7-9 and J is TRBJ1-1; no definite D call. Germline CDR1 is SEHNR and CDR2 is FQNEAQ (reference sequence). Between the trimmed V and J ends, which lost 5 bases and 0 bases, there was a span of 13 bases. The CDR3 spans 15 residues. Here the CDR3 DNA reads TGTGCCAGCAGCCAACGGGGTTTCATGAACACTGAAGCTTTCTTT. Amino acids: CASSQRGFMNTEAFF.

The chain uses TRBV5-1 and TRBJ2-3; TRBD2 matches at 7 bases. CDR1 is SGHRS, CDR2 YFSETQ, per germline. The CDR3 runs to 18 residues. The V and J ends lost 6 bases and 6 bases, in that order; junction bases with no gene match: 22. CDR3 in DNA: TGCGCCAGCACCCGGGCGTCGGCTAGCGGACCCTTGGTCGATACGCAGTATTTT. Its protein is CASTRASASGPLVDTQYF.

The chain recombines TRBV19 with TRBJ1-4; TRBD1 aligns across 7 bases. After removal of 5 bases from V and 1 base from J, the junction contained 7 bases not matched to a gene. CDR3 size: 16 residues. The germline CDR1 and CDR2 sequences are LNHDA and SQIVND (reference sequence). CDR3 in DNA: TGTGCCAGTAGTTCAAGAACAGGGGTAACTAATGAAAAACTGTTTTTT. Amino acids: CASSSRTGVTNEKLFF.

This chain links TRBV5-6 with TRBJ1-2; 7 bases fit TRBD1. CDR1 is SGHDT and CDR2 is YYEEEE in the germline V gene. The CDR3 sequence is 13 residues long. Unmatched junction bases numbered 6, after V lost 6 bases and J lost 4 bases. In nucleotides, the CDR3 is TGTGCCAGCACCTCGGGACAGAGCTATGGCTACACCTTC. Translated: CASTSGQSYGYTF.

The chain joins TRBV7-9 to TRBJ2-3, with D hard to call. The length of the CDR3 is 13 residues. CDR1 and CDR2 from the germline V gene are SEHNR and FQNEAQ (reference sequence). V was trimmed by 1 base and J by 4 bases, leaving 6 bases between them. The CDR3 spells CASSLVFADTQYF. The DNA of the CDR3 is TGTGCCAGCAGCTTAGTATTTGCAGATACGCAGTATTTT. Together with reference TRBV7-9 and TRBJ2-3, the CDR3 gives the full variable domain: DTGVSQNPRHKITKRGQNVTFRCDPISEHNRLYWYRQTLGQGPEFLTYFQNEAQLEKSRLLSDRFSAERPKGSFSTLEIQRTEQGDSAMYLCASSLVFADTQYFGPGTRLTVL.

This sequence joins TRBV5-1 and TRBJ1-5, with a possible D match to TRBD1 (6 bases). This CDR3 contains 15 residues. The V gene's germline CDR1 is SGHRS and CDR2 YFSETQ. Trimming left V 0 bases short and J 4 bases short, with 11 bases between. This CDR3 is CASSLAGAGNQPQHF. The CDR3, as DNA: TGCGCCAGCAGCTTGGCAGGGGCAGGGAATCAGCCCCAGCATTTT.